Included here is one T cell receptor beta chain sequence, with context. Its antigen remains undetermined. Base qualities were left out, and no much larger clone turns up one base away. The CDR3 runs 16 residues from the cysteine to the phenylalanine. Only the CDR3 portion is preserved as DNA: 48 bases, with reading frame beginning at the first base. V was cut back by 5 bases and J by 5 bases, leaving a gap of 19 bases between them. For CDR1 and CDR2, the germline V gene lists SGHAT and FQNNGV. These data originate in a study of beta chain features in type 1 diabetes (dated by TCRdb to between 2017 and 2018). For context, the study as a whole: Mean age, gender distribution, total cell number and subset yield did not differ between patients and healthy donors. A total of approximately 100 million sorted cells were examined across all samples, and the number of cells per subset was strongly correlated with RNA yield. The study compared TCRB repertoires of sorted circulating CD4+ T cell subsets between recently diagnosed type 1 diabetes patients and matched healthy donors. Naive and central memory subsets were obtained from all 30 or so donors, but regulatory and stem cell-like memory subsets were isolated from only 8 patients and roughly eight healthy donors.

Broader findings and caveats from the paper: At VDJ recombination sites, patients with type 1 diabetes made fewer insertions and deleted more nucleotides, a pattern implying thymic rearrangement abnormalities. PCR may preferentially amplify shorter templates, but because patient and control samples were amplified and corrected together, any resulting skew would affect both groups equally. Because small numbers of individuals were included in the HLA sub-analyses, any influence of HLA type on TCRB rearrangement was left unresolved. Type 1 diabetes patients showed a moderate but significant shortening of TCRB CDR3 length in all four CD4+ subsets. Naive, central memory and regulatory TCRB repertoires appeared to be more similar among patients than among healthy donors. Because cDNA was sequenced instead of genomic DNA, highly expressing activated cells could be over-represented, though the groups showed no difference in activation or CD3 levels.

A single peripheral blood draw of around 0.11 L on average was collected from each donor into heparinised tubes. Using a panel that included CD45RO, CCR7, CD25, CD127, CD95 and CD27, naive, central memory, regulatory and stem cell-like memory CD4+ T cells were sorted on a BD FACSAria II. Purity was above 95% for every sorted population. Right away, PBMCs were isolated by Lymphoprep density gradient centrifugation and were stained directly, with no culture step. So that batch effects would be minimized, each experiment stained and sorted samples in pairs, pairing one healthy donor with one patient. The entire isolated RNA was reverse transcribed using the High Capacity cDNA Reverse Transcription Kit, and thus expressed TCRB transcripts were sequenced. Deep immunoSEQ sequencing was applied to naive, central memory and regulatory T cell samples, giving an average of about 3.57 million total reads per sample. Sorted cells were lysed in RLT buffer, and RNA was extracted using DNase-treated RNeasy Micro or Mini kits according to cell number. To prevent cross-contamination, every cell subset was processed on its own, while patient and healthy donor samples were processed together. The immunoSEQ multiplex PCR was used to amplify TCRB sequences from cDNA, generating 87-bp fragments that spanned the CDR3 region. Amplicons were sequenced on the Illumina HiSeq platform. In the authors' own workflow: Synthetic template baselines were used to correct PCR bias computationally, reads within Hamming distance 2 were collapsed, and singletons that could not be merged were discarded. By aligning reads against IMGT, V, D and J genes, CDR3 length, and insertions or deletions at six rearrangement sites were assigned. Clonotype counts were normalized to sorted cell number within each subset before computing true diversity and Gini coefficients with the tcR R package. The overlap coefficient, calculated on TCRB nucleotide sequences, was used to quantify repertoire sharing. Out-of-frame TCRB sequences from naive cells were analyzed as a proxy for the pre-selection repertoire. Here the immuneACCESS table is served through TCRdb, limited to in-frame sequences with V and J called. Missing clones are a known gap in these copies; in checked studies unresolved V genes cover under half, and the rest lacks a known reason. V and J calls and clone size follow that table, whereas D and trimming were derived from the DNA. The sample table shows approximately 250,000 clones, and around 25% are seen once. Of the sample, roughly 0.011% falls within the top ten clones.

The chain links TRBV11-2 with TRBJ2-1; TRBD2 could be the D gene, as 6 bases match. Sequencing was performed on naive CD4+ T cells from blood. The cell subset or site label for this specimen denotes: true naive CD4+ T cells. This receptor was taken from a woman in her twenties or thirties with type 1 diabetes. The nucleotide sequence is given as TGTGCCAGCAGCCACGGGACGTTAGCGGCTAACAATGAGCAGTTCTTC. Its translation reads: CASSHGTLAANNEQFF.